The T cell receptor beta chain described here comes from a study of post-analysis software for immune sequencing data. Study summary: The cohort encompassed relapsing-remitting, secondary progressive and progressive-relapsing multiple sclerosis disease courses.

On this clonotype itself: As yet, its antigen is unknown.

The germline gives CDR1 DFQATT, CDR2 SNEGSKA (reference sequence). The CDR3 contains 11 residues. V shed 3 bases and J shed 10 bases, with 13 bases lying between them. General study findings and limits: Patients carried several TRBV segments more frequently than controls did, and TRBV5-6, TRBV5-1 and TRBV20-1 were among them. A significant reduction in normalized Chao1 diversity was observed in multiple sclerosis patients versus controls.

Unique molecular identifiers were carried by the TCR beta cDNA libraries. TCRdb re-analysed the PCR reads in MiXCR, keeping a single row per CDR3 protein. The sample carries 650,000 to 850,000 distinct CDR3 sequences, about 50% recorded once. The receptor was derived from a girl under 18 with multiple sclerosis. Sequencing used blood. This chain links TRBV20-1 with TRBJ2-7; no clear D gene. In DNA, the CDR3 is TGCAGTGCTAGGCCCCGCGAGCCCCAGTACTTC. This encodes CSARPREPQYF.